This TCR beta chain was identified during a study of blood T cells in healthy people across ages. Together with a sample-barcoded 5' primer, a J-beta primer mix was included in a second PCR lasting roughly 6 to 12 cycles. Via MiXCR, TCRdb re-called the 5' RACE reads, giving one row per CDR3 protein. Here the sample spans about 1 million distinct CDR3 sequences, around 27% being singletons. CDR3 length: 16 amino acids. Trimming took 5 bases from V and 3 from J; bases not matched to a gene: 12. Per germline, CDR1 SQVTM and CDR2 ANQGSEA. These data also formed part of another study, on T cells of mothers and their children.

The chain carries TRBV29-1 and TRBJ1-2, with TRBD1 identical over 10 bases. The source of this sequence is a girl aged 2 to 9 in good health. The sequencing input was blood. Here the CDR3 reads CSVPITGTGVDYGYTF. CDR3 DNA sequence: TGCAGCGTTCCCATTACCGGGACAGGGGTTGACTATGGCTACACCTTC.